The following is a T cell receptor (beta chain) sequence with its context. Its specificity is unknown. This CDR3 is 15 amino acids long. Germline-derived CDR1 and CDR2 are DFQATT and SNEGSKA (reference sequence). The V and J ends lost 2 bases and 6 bases, in that order; junction bases with no gene match: 11. This record belongs to a study of regulatory T cells in long-lasting Graves disease. Across the study: Graves' patients, diagnosed recently, had received antithyroid drugs under 3 months.

CDR3 regions were amplified by Arm-PCR using iRepertoire HTBI primers to build TCR beta libraries. TCRdb reprocessed the multiplex PCR reads with MiXCR, giving one entry per CDR3 protein. Of some 450,000 distinct CDR3 sequences in the sample, approximately 16% were seen once. The study, taken as a whole, reports: Persistent Graves' patients showed a TCR diversity that was lower than that of newly diagnosed ones. Persistent disease samples used TRBV28, TRBJ1-2 and TRBJ2-5 preferentially.

As for time point: newly diagnosed GD, antithyroid drugs for less than 3 months. Extracted RNA from PBMCs served as the source of the TCR library. This sample also belongs to another study, concerning T cells in Graves' hyperthyroidism and ophthalmopathy. That investigation notes: The study defined stable Graves' hyperthyroidism as no ophthalmopathy progression within 18 months.

The sample in question was peripheral blood mononuclear cells (PBMCs), obtained at new diagnosis, from a patient treated with antithyroid drugs. The sequence came from a woman aged 25 to 39 with Graves disease. V and J are TRBV20-1 and TRBJ2-7, with 9 nucleotides matching TRBD2. The DNA for the CDR3 is TGCAGTGCTAGACAATCGTCTAGCGGGATCCCCGAGCAGTACTTC. Translating gives CSARQSSSGIPEQYF.